Listed below are T cell receptor beta chains from one sample, sequenced in a study of blood T cell repertoires in COVID-19. Profiled with immunoSEQ multiplex PCR; TCRdb holds only in-frame clones, not every one. The table lists a few hundred thousand clones, approximately 80% of them singletons. Source material: peripheral blood. These receptors originate from a woman between 50 and 59 years old with active or convalescent COVID-19. CDR3s include the opening cysteine and the closing phenylalanine or tryptophan. Fields, in order: D gene, clone size, J gene, V gene, CDR3 DNA, CDR3 protein. The D gene is left open where the match is weak. Size values are once, few and many counts, or a class for expanded clones, and some rows have none.

d_call: TRBD2
clone_size: NA
j_call: TRBJ2-1
v_call: TRBV24-1
cdr3_nt: TGTGCCACCAGTCTGTCTAGCGGGAGGGGAGGCTACAATGAGCAGTTCTTC
cdr3_aa: CATSLSSGRGGYNEQFF

d_call: TRBD1
clone_size: NA
j_call: TRBJ2-3
v_call: TRBV5-6
cdr3_nt: TGTGCCAGCAGCTTGCTTCAACAGGGGGCAGATACGCAGTATTTT
cdr3_aa: CASSLLQQGADTQYF

d_call: NA
clone_size: once
j_call: TRBJ1-5
v_call: TRBV19
cdr3_nt: TGTGCCAGTAGTATAATTCACAGCTTCAATCAGCCCCAGCATTTT
cdr3_aa: CASSIIHSFNQPQHF

d_call: TRBD1
clone_size: NA
j_call: TRBJ1-2
v_call: TRBV10-2
cdr3_nt: TGCGCCAGCAGCGACCGGACAGGGCTCGTTGGCTATGGCTACACCTTC
cdr3_aa: CASSDRTGLVGYGYTF

d_call: NA
clone_size: NA
j_call: TRBJ1-1
v_call: TRBV5-6
cdr3_nt: TGTGCCAGCAGCTTGGTCAGGTACACTGAAGCTTTCTTT
cdr3_aa: CASSLVRYTEAFF

d_call: TRBD1
clone_size: NA
j_call: TRBJ1-1
v_call: TRBV19
cdr3_nt: TGTGCCAGCGGACACAGGGGCGAGAACACTGAAGCTTTCTTT
cdr3_aa: CASGHRGENTEAFF

d_call: NA
clone_size: NA
j_call: TRBJ2-2
v_call: TRBV28
cdr3_nt: TGTGCCAGCAGAGAGGGTTCGGACGGGGAGCTGTTTTTT
cdr3_aa: CASREGSDGELFF

d_call: TRBD2
clone_size: NA
j_call: TRBJ2-5
v_call: TRBV7-8
cdr3_nt: TGTGCCAGCACCTCCGTGGCAGCGGGAGCCGGGGAGACCCAGTACTTC
cdr3_aa: CASTSVAAGAGETQYF

d_call: TRBD1
clone_size: NA
j_call: TRBJ1-1
v_call: TRBV7-8
cdr3_nt: TGTGCCAGCAGCTTGGTCCTTCCCACACAGGGGGAGGCTGAAGCTTTCTTT
cdr3_aa: CASSLVLPTQGEAEAFF

d_call: NA
clone_size: NA
j_call: TRBJ2-3
v_call: TRBV11-2
cdr3_nt: TGTGCCAGCAGCTTAACGGCGGAATTCACAGATACGCAGTATTTT
cdr3_aa: CASSLTAEFTDTQYF

d_call: TRBD1
clone_size: NA
j_call: TRBJ1-2
v_call: TRBV28
cdr3_nt: TGTGCCAGCAGTTCAGGGGGCGGAGTTGGCTACACCTTC
cdr3_aa: CASSSGGGVGYTF

d_call: TRBD1
clone_size: NA
j_call: TRBJ1-1
v_call: TRBV28
cdr3_nt: TGTGCCAGCAGTCCCGGTCCCGGGACAGGGGGGGAAACTGAAGCTTCCTTT
cdr3_aa: CASSPGPGTGGETEASF

d_call: NA
clone_size: once
j_call: TRBJ1-5
v_call: TRBV7-9
cdr3_nt: TGTGCCAGCAGCGACACGATTAGCAATCAGCCCCAGCATTTT
cdr3_aa: CASSDTISNQPQHF

d_call: NA
clone_size: NA
j_call: TRBJ2-1
v_call: TRBV10-3
cdr3_nt: TGTGCCATCAGTGGGGCCGGACCCCAGGGCAATGAGCAGTTCTTC
cdr3_aa: CAISGAGPQGNEQFF

d_call: TRBD2
clone_size: NA
j_call: TRBJ2-7
v_call: TRBV6-2/TRBV6-3
cdr3_nt: TGTGCCAGCAGTTACTCGGGACTACTCCACGAGCAGTACTTC
cdr3_aa: CASSYSGLLHEQYF

d_call: TRBD2
clone_size: NA
j_call: TRBJ2-7
v_call: TRBV28
cdr3_nt: TGTGCCAGCAGTTTATCGGACATCGGGGGGAGCTACGAGCAGTACTTC
cdr3_aa: CASSLSDIGGSYEQYF

d_call: NA
clone_size: NA
j_call: TRBJ2-3
v_call: TRBV18
cdr3_nt: TGTGCCAGCTCACCAATACCTAGGGGCTCGAACACAGATACGCAGTATTTT
cdr3_aa: CASSPIPRGSNTDTQYF

d_call: NA
clone_size: once
j_call: TRBJ2-7
v_call: TRBV19
cdr3_nt: TGTGCCAGTAGTATCTCGGCAGGGGTCTACGAGCAGTACTTC
cdr3_aa: CASSISAGVYEQYF

d_call: TRBD2
clone_size: NA
j_call: TRBJ2-1
v_call: TRBV5-3
cdr3_nt: TGTGCCAGAAGGGTTCTAGCGGGACCCACGAATGAGCAGTTCTTC
cdr3_aa: CARRVLAGPTNEQFF

d_call: TRBD2
clone_size: NA
j_call: TRBJ2-3
v_call: TRBV11-2
cdr3_nt: TGTGCCAGCAGCTTAGGCTCCAGCGGGGGAGTTACGCAGTATTTT
cdr3_aa: CASSLGSSGGVTQYF

d_call: NA
clone_size: NA
j_call: TRBJ2-3
v_call: TRBV5-1
cdr3_nt: TGCGCCAGCAGCTTGGATCGTACCGGGGCAGATACGCAGTATTTT
cdr3_aa: CASSLDRTGADTQYF

d_call: TRBD1
clone_size: NA
j_call: TRBJ1-5
v_call: TRBV27
cdr3_nt: TGTGCCAGCAGTCCCGACAGGGGCCTTCAGCCCCAGCATTTT
cdr3_aa: CASSPDRGLQPQHF

d_call: NA
clone_size: NA
j_call: TRBJ1-1
v_call: TRBV6-5
cdr3_nt: TGTGCCAGCAGTTATTCCCCAGGGACTGAAGCTTTCTTT
cdr3_aa: CASSYSPGTEAFF

d_call: TRBD1
clone_size: few
j_call: TRBJ2-7
v_call: TRBV10-1
cdr3_nt: TGCGCCACCCATACCCCGCCGGGACAGGTGTCCTACGAGCAGTACTTC
cdr3_aa: CATHTPPGQVSYEQYF

d_call: NA
clone_size: NA
j_call: TRBJ1-2
v_call: TRBV4-2
cdr3_nt: TGTGCCAGCAGCCAAGTCGAATGGGGAGGAGGCTACACCTTC
cdr3_aa: CASSQVEWGGGYTF

d_call: NA
clone_size: NA
j_call: TRBJ1-1
v_call: TRBV10-3
cdr3_nt: TGTGCCATCAGTCCGGGGGTACAAGCGGCTGAAGCTTTCTTT
cdr3_aa: CAISPGVQAAEAFF

d_call: TRBD2
clone_size: NA
j_call: TRBJ2-7
v_call: TRBV7-9
cdr3_nt: TGTGCCAGCAGCCCTTTTCTAGCGGGAGGAACCTACGAGCAGTACTTC
cdr3_aa: CASSPFLAGGTYEQYF

d_call: NA
clone_size: once
j_call: TRBJ1-2
v_call: TRBV19
cdr3_nt: TGTGCCAGTAGTATAGTGGTCGGCTATGGCTACACCTTC
cdr3_aa: CASSIVVGYGYTF

d_call: TRBD1
clone_size: NA
j_call: TRBJ2-3
v_call: TRBV5-1
cdr3_nt: TGCGCCAGCAGCTCAGGGACAGGGACAGATACGCAGTATTTT
cdr3_aa: CASSSGTGTDTQYF

d_call: NA
clone_size: NA
j_call: TRBJ1-6
v_call: TRBV19
cdr3_nt: TGTGCCAGTAGTGTCGGACAGCAATCACCCCTCCACTTT
cdr3_aa: CASSVGQQSPLHF

d_call: TRBD1
clone_size: NA
j_call: TRBJ2-7
v_call: TRBV28
cdr3_nt: TGTGCCATCACAAAACCGGGACAGGGAGGCGAGCAGTACTTC
cdr3_aa: CAITKPGQGGEQYF

d_call: TRBD2
clone_size: NA
j_call: TRBJ2-1
v_call: TRBV5-1
cdr3_nt: TGCGCCAGCAGCCCCTCAACGGGACTAGCGGGAGGGTCGGCCCTTTACAATGAGCAGTTCTTC
cdr3_aa: CASSPSTGLAGGSALYNEQFF